A selection of T cell receptor beta chains follows, all from one sample in a study of metastatic and nonmetastatic thyroid tumors. TCRdb re-called the PCR reads via MiXCR. There are approximately 17,000 clones in the sample; roughly 23% occur only once, and about a tenth lies in the top ten. The material sequenced was blood. Every receptor here comes from a male donor with papillary thyroid cancer or a benign thyroid nodule (not recorded which). Some clones in this sample may be carry-over from other donors' samples. Each CDR3 is given with its conserved first and last residue. The D gene is left open where the match is weak. The listing skips clone size in some rows; elsewhere it reads once, few, many or a size class.

V	J	size	D	DNA	CDR3
TRBV9	TRBJ2-7	many	-	TGTGCCAGCAGCCCTGGGGGCTCCACACAGAACTACGAGCAGTACTTC	CASSPGGSTQNYEQYF
TRBV7-2	TRBJ2-2	-	TRBD2	TGTGCCAGCAGCTTGGGGCGGGAGTACACCGGGGAGCTGTTTTTT	CASSLGREYTGELFF
TRBV5-1	TRBJ2-5	-	TRBD2	TGCGCCAGCATCCTTGGGACTAGCGGGGCAGAGACCCAGTACTTC	CASILGTSGAETQYF
TRBV15	TRBJ2-1	-	-	TGTGCCACCAGCAGCGGGATCTACAATGAGCAGTTCTTC	CATSSGIYNEQFF
TRBV11-2	TRBJ2-3	many	TRBD2	TGTGCCAGCAGCTTAGAGACTAGCGGGTCCCGAGGGGGCACAGATACGCAGTATTTT	CASSLETSGSRGGTDTQYF
TRBV28	TRBJ1-1	few	-	TGTGCCAGCAGCCGCTTAGGTGCCGGCGCTTTCTTT	CASSRLGAGAFF
TRBV20-1	TRBJ1-2	-	-	TGCAGTGCTAGAATCGGGGAAGTGGGCTACACCTTC	CSARIGEVGYTF
TRBV27	TRBJ1-5	many	-	TGTGCCAGCGGATATTACTTTAACCAGCCCCAGCATTTT	CASGYYFNQPQHF
TRBV6-1	TRBJ1-5	few	TRBD1	TGTGCCAGCAGTAGCGGGACAGTCAATCAGCCCCAGCATTTT	CASSSGTVNQPQHF
TRBV28	TRBJ1-2	few	-	TGTGCCAGCAGTTCATCGAGGGACGGCTACACCTTC	CASSSSRDGYTF